Presented here are 32 T cell receptor beta chains from one specimen sequenced in a study of cytomegalovirus exposure and HLA in healthy donors. Clones were read by immunoSEQ multiplex PCR, and TCRdb kept only the in-frame ones, dropping some. The sample consists of 300,000 to 350,000 clones, roughly 86% of them appearing once. The sequencing input was PBMCs. Every receptor here comes from a man aged 25 to 45 in good health and CMV-seronegative.

The V gene is TRBV10-1, the J gene TRBJ2-7, with D possibly being TRBD1 (6 bases). The germline V gene encodes CDR1 WNHNN and CDR2 SYGVQD (reference sequence). The V and J ends lost 3 bases and 2 bases respectively, with 8 bases between them. The CDR3 covers 13 residues. The CDR3 DNA sequence: TGCGCCAGCAGTGACGGACAGACCTACGAGCAGTACTTC. It is translated as CASSDGQTYEQYF.

The table lists this clone with a count of one. The chain joins TRBV7-8 to TRBJ2-5; 8 bases are a match to TRBD1. This CDR3 has 14 residues. J gave up 0 bases and V 4 bases, and 1 base lay outside the gene matches. Germline-derived CDR1 and CDR2 are SGHVS and FQNEAQ. The CDR3 sequence is CASSWDRNQETQYF. The CDR3 region has the DNA TGTGCCAGCAGCTGGGACAGGAACCAAGAGACCCAGTACTTC.

The chain couples TRBV11-2 to TRBJ2-5; D may be TRBD1 (5 bases). This CDR3 comprises 14 residues. Germline CDR1 SGHAT, CDR2 FQNNGV. V dropped 6 bases and J dropped 2 bases, with 13 bases sitting between them. This CDR3 is CASRTSGFQETQYF. The CDR3 nucleotides read TGTGCCAGCAGGACCTCAGGGTTTCAAGAGACCCAGTACTTC.

This chain uses TRBV18 with TRBJ2-1, with TRBD1 as a possible D gene (6 bases). The CDR3 has 15 amino acids. Trimming left V 6 bases short and J 4 bases short, with 16 bases between. Per the germline V gene, CDR1 is KGHSH and CDR2 is LQKENI. CDR3 in DNA: TGTGCCAGCTCTCCCGGAGGCAGGGGATACAATGAGCAGTTCTTC. Translation gives CASSPGGRGYNEQFF.

This chain uses TRBV6-6 with TRBJ1-1; possible D gene TRBD1, 6 bases. This CDR3 region has 15 residues. The V end lost 4 bases, the J end lost 1 base, and 13 bases lay between the germline ends. Per the germline V gene, CDR1 is MNHNY and CDR2 is SVGAGI (reference sequence). The CDR3, as DNA: TGTGCCAGCAGTTTCCCAGGGGCGAGGAACACTGAAGCTTTCTTT. Translated: CASSFPGARNTEAFF.

The chain has TRBV30 and TRBJ1-2; D remains ambiguous. V dropped 8 bases and J dropped 6 bases, with 10 bases sitting between them. This CDR3 is 10 amino acids long. Looked up from germline, CDR1 is GTSNPN and CDR2 is SVGIG (reference sequence). CDR3 bases: TGTGCCCTCGGCCGGGATGGCTACACCTTC. This translates into CALGRDGYTF.

The chain uses TRBV28 and TRBJ2-7, with a weak D call TRBD1 (5 bases). V shed 7 bases and J shed 6 bases, with 10 bases lying between them. Germline-derived CDR1 and CDR2 are MDHEN and SYDVKM. The CDR3 is 11 amino acids. This chain's CDR3 is CASTDDSEQYF. CDR3 in DNA: TGTGCCAGCACCGACGACAGCGAGCAGTACTTC. Full variable domain (remainder filled in from reference TRBV28 and TRBJ2-7): DVKVTQSSRYLVKRTGEKVFLECVQDMDHENMFWYRQDPGLGLRLIYFSYDVKMKEKGDIPEGYSVSREKKERFSLILESASTNQTSMYLCASTDDSEQYFGPGTRLTVT.

The rearrangement links TRBV27 to TRBJ1-1, with unresolved D. V lost 2 bases, J lost 7 bases, and 14 bases lay in between. CDR1 and CDR2 from the germline V gene are MNHEY and SMNVEV (reference sequence). This CDR3 spans 14 amino acids. The CDR3 sequence: CASSLSGSGREAFF. As DNA, the CDR3 is TGTGCCAGCAGTTTAAGCGGTTCGGGTCGTGAAGCTTTCTTT.

The V and J genes are TRBV19 and TRBJ1-2; perhaps TRBD1 as D (5 bases). The V end was cut by 10 bases, the J end by 5 bases, with 14 bases between. CDR3 length: 12 amino acids. Per germline, CDR1 LNHDA and CDR2 SQIVND (reference sequence). The CDR3 here is CATRAGLYGYTF. CDR3 sequence (DNA): TGTGCCACCAGGGCAGGGCTATATGGCTACACCTTC.

The chain couples TRBV6-5 to TRBJ1-3; tentatively, D is TRBD1 (6 bases). Trimming took off 1 base at V and 2 bases at J, with 12 bases between the two ends. CDR1 is MNHEY and CDR2 is SVGAGI in the germline V gene. The CDR3 is 16 residues long. The CDR3 nucleotides read TGTGCCAGCAGTTACTTACCCAGGGGAACTGGAAACACCATATATTTT. Translation gives CASSYLPRGTGNTIYF.

Only one count was recorded for this clone. The chain carries TRBV6-1 and TRBJ1-2; 7 positions agree with TRBD1. The CDR3 sequence is 14 residues long. The V segment lost 5 bases and the J segment 6 bases; nucleotides outside the gene matches: 9. CDR1 is MNHNS and CDR2 is SASEGT in the germline V gene. The CDR3 DNA reads as TGTGCCAGCAGTCCCGGGACAGACGTCGATGGCTACACCTTC. Its translation is CASSPGTDVDGYTF.

The rearrangement uses TRBV5-4 and TRBJ2-7, with a weak D call TRBD1 (5 bases). This CDR3 comprises 12 residues. Trimming left V 1 base short and J 4 bases short, with 6 bases between. Germline assignment: CDR1 SGHNT and CDR2 YYREEE (reference sequence). The CDR3 nucleotides read TGTGCCAGCAGCTTGTCAGGGTACGAGCAGTACTTC. This encodes CASSLSGYEQYF.

The rearrangement uses TRBV2 and TRBJ1-1, with 7 bases aligning to TRBD1. Germline loops: CDR1 SNHLY, CDR2 FYNNEI. V was clipped by 6 bases and J by 0 bases; unmatched bases: 4. This CDR3 spans 14 amino acids. The CDR3 DNA reads as TGTGCCAGCAGACCGGGACAGTTGAACACTGAAGCTTTCTTT. As protein: CASRPGQLNTEAFF.

The chain uses TRBV6-5 and TRBJ2-1; 9 bases agree with TRBD2. The germline gives CDR1 MNHEY, CDR2 SVGAGI. The ends lost 0 bases at V and 9 bases at J; junction bases unmatched: 6. The CDR3 totals 15 residues. CDR3 amino acids: CASSYSAGGLGEQFF. In nucleotides, the CDR3 is TGTGCCAGCAGTTACTCGGCGGGGGGGCTTGGTGAGCAGTTCTTC.

V usage is TRBV20-1 and J usage is TRBJ1-2; possibly TRBD1 for D (5 bases). The CDR3 loop spans 11 amino acids. Germline V gives CDR1 DFQATT, CDR2 SNEGSKA (reference sequence). Trimming removed 7 bases from V and 7 bases from J, with 13 bases in between. The CDR3 DNA reads TGCAGTGGGCAGGGCCTTTTTGGCTACACCTTC. Encoded protein: CSGQGLFGYTF.

V is TRBV11-3 and J is TRBJ1-1; D is undetermined. The V and J ends lost 1 base and 3 bases respectively, with 9 bases between them. Germline CDR1 is SGHNT and CDR2 is YENEEA. The CDR3 runs 14 residues. CDR3 residues: CASSLGSVDTEAFF. The CDR3 DNA sequence: TGTGCCAGCAGCTTAGGATCGGTCGACACTGAAGCTTTCTTT.

The gene calls are TRBV28 and TRBJ2-3, with D possibly being TRBD1 (6 bases). Germline V gene lookup returns CDR1 MDHEN and CDR2 SYDVKM. The CDR3 has 12 residues. Trimming cost V 6 bases and J 9 bases, with 13 bases left between them. DNA for the CDR3: TGTGCCAGCAGCCCCGACAGGTTCACGCAGTATTTT. This gives the protein CASSPDRFTQYF.

V is TRBV27 and J is TRBJ1-1, with a possible D match to TRBD1 (6 bases). Germline loops: CDR1 MNHEY, CDR2 SMNVEV (reference sequence). V lost 8 bases and J lost 1, with 11 bases in between. The length of the CDR3 is 13 residues. This CDR3 reads CASSMTGNTEAFF. The CDR3 bases are TGTGCCAGCTCGATGACAGGGAACACTGAAGCTTTCTTT.

The rearrangement uses TRBV5-1 and TRBJ1-2; D call uncertain. CDR1 and CDR2 from the germline V gene are SGHRS and YFSETQ. Deletions cut 7 bases from V and 4 bases from J, with 17 bases between. The CDR3 consists of 14 residues. CDR3 sequence: CASSPPYTGYGYTF. DNA for the CDR3: TGCGCCAGCTCCCCCCCTTATACGGGCTATGGCTACACCTTC.

V gene TRBV5-1 combines with J gene TRBJ2-1; maybe TRBD1 (6 bases). CDR3 length: 17 residues. Germline assignment: CDR1 SGHRS and CDR2 YFSETQ. V was trimmed by 0 bases and J by 2 bases, leaving 15 bases between them. As DNA, the CDR3 is TGCGCCAGCAGCTTGGGTACAGGGAGACGAACCTACAATGAGCAGTTCTTC. Translation: CASSLGTGRRTYNEQFF.

This rearrangement joins TRBV4-3 to TRBJ2-1, with 11 bases fitting TRBD2. This CDR3 has 17 amino acids. With 0 bases clipped from V and 8 bases from J, the junction kept 9 bases outside the gene matches. Germline V gene sequence: CDR1 LGHNA, CDR2 YSLEER. The CDR3 nucleotides read TGCGCCAGCAGCCAAGATGCGACTAGCGGGGTTTTCGATGAGCAGTTCTTC. This sequence encodes CASSQDATSGVFDEQFF.

This clone has a handful of counts. The chain combines TRBV29-1 with TRBJ1-1; D perhaps matches TRBD1 (6 bases). Germline CDR1 SQVTM, CDR2 ANQGSEA. The CDR3 has 13 residues. V dropped 3 bases and J dropped 3 bases, with 11 bases sitting between them. CDR3 region: CSVDLGQHTEAFF. As DNA, the CDR3 is TGCAGCGTTGACTTAGGACAGCACACTGAAGCTTTCTTT.

The chain employs TRBV18 and TRBJ1-2, with D hard to call. Trimming removed 6 bases at V and 0 bases at J, with 17 bases between. Germline V gives CDR1 KGHSH, CDR2 LQKENI. The CDR3 totals 16 residues. Here the CDR3 DNA reads TGTGCCAGCTCCCCCTCGGTACGAGAAGCTAACTATGGCTACACCTTC. It encodes CASSPSVREANYGYTF.

The V call is TRBV11-2, the J call TRBJ1-1; TRBD1 agrees at 7 bases. There are 15 residues in the CDR3. From germline, CDR1 is SGHAT and CDR2 FQNNGV. J was trimmed by 2 bases and V by 1 base; bases with no gene match: 4. CDR3 residues: CASSLVQGTNTEAFF. DNA of the CDR3: TGTGCCAGCAGCTTAGTACAGGGGACAAACACTGAAGCTTTCTTT.

V is TRBV14 and J is TRBJ1-4, with D uncertain. The germline V and J ends were trimmed by 0 bases and 4 bases, with 9 bases remaining between them. This CDR3 comprises 15 residues. Germline CDR1 is SGHDN and CDR2 is FVKESK. This chain's CDR3 is CASSQDVSGNEKLFF. In DNA form, the CDR3 reads TGTGCCAGCAGCCAAGATGTCAGCGGTAATGAAAAACTGTTTTTT.

The rearrangement joins TRBV4-1 to TRBJ1-6; D not resolved. The V gene's germline CDR1 is MGHRA and CDR2 YSYEKL. CDR3 size: 12 residues. Trimming left V 3 bases short and J 7 bases short, with 4 bases between. The CDR3 DNA follows: TGCGCCAGCAGCCACGGGAATTCACCCCTCCACTTT. Amino acid sequence: CASSHGNSPLHF.

This chain joins TRBV5-4 and TRBJ2-6, with 8 bases identical to TRBD1. V was pared by 4 bases and J by 4 bases, with 16 bases of the junction left unmatched. CDR1 is SGHNT, CDR2 YYREEE, per germline (reference sequence). The CDR3 extends over 19 amino acids. CDR3 loop: CASSSVPLQGGRGANVLTF. CDR3 in DNA: TGTGCCAGCAGCAGCGTCCCGTTACAGGGGGGTAGGGGGGCCAACGTCCTGACTTTC. The full variable domain, completed using reference TRBV5-4 and TRBJ2-6, is ETGVTQSPTHLIKTRGQQVTLRCSSQSGHNTVSWYQQALGQGPQFIFQYYREEENGRGNFPPRFSGLQFPNYSSELNVNALELDDSALYLCASSSVPLQGGRGANVLTFGAGSRLTVL.

The chain uses TRBV4-3 and TRBJ1-2; D is perhaps TRBD1 (6 bases). Germline loops: CDR1 LGHNA, CDR2 YSLEER. The V end was cut by 4 bases, the J end by 2 bases, with 11 bases between. This CDR3 is built from 14 residues. The CDR3 coding sequence is TGCGCCAGCAGCCCCGTACAGGGAAACTATGGCTACACCTTC. Protein product: CASSPVQGNYGYTF.

The CDR3 loop reads CAISESLQRNQPQHF. The CDR3 nucleotides are TGTGCCATCAGTGAAAGTCTACAGCGCAATCAGCCCCAGCATTTT. The chain employs TRBV10-3 and TRBJ1-5; the D is unclear. With 3 bases removed from V and 2 bases from J, the gap between germline ends came to 11 bases. CDR1 is ENHRY, CDR2 SYGVKD, per germline. CDR3 length: 15 amino acids.

V usage is TRBV11-3 and J usage is TRBJ2-7; 9 bases line up with TRBD1. CDR1 and CDR2 from the germline V gene are SGHNT and YENEEA. The ends lost 6 bases at V and 2 bases at J; junction bases unmatched: 8. The CDR3 loop spans 15 amino acids. The CDR3 here is CASSRRGQGPYEQYF. Written as DNA, the CDR3 is TGTGCCAGCAGTCGCCGGGGACAGGGCCCCTACGAGCAGTACTTC.

This clone was counted once. The chain links TRBV6-5 to TRBJ1-6; D unresolved. V was pared by 2 bases and J by 5 bases, with 10 bases between. The V gene's germline CDR1 is MNHEY and CDR2 SVGAGI. This CDR3 is 15 amino acids long. CDR3 sequence (DNA): TGTGCCAGCAGTTACGGGCAGTCTCATAATTCACCCCTCCACTTT. Translating it yields CASSYGQSHNSPLHF.

This clone was picked up one time. V usage is TRBV6-6 and J usage is TRBJ1-2; a possible D gene is TRBD1 (6 bases). The germline CDR1 and CDR2 sequences are MNHNY and SVGAGI (reference sequence). The germline V and J ends were trimmed by 8 bases and 4 bases, with 20 bases remaining between them. CDR3 length: 15 amino acids. The CDR3 DNA reads as TGTGCCAGCTCCGTCGGGCAGGGGACCCTCTATGGCTACACCTTC. As protein: CASSVGQGTLYGYTF.